This entry concerns a single T cell receptor (beta chain). No antigen is known for it. The CDR3 contains 14 residues. V lost 6 bases to trimming and J lost 3 bases; unmatched junction nucleotides: 7. Germline V gene sequence: CDR1 MNHEY, CDR2 SMNVEV (reference sequence). This specimen comes from a study of CD8+ T cells in alopecia areata. About the study: The drug, oral tofacitinib, was given to treated patients at 5 to 10 mg twice daily.

Investigators isolated RNA and reverse transcribed it into cDNA to act as the sequencing template. Sequenced by immunoSEQ multiplex PCR; TCRdb stores in-frame clones only, minus some. This table holds roughly 100,000 clones, over 75% found once. Treatment noted: oral pan-JAK inhibitor, 5-10 mg twice daily. Samples from alopecia areata patients were lesional scalp punch biopsies and peripheral blood. Study findings and constraints: Scalp and blood samples kept many expanded lesional clones throughout tofacitinib.

This specimen consisted of CD8+ T cells sorted from blood, obtained at roughly week 30, from a patient treated with tofacitinib. The chain joins TRBV27 to TRBJ1-1, with 7 positions matching TRBD1. The clonotype originates from a human donor with alopecia areata. CDR3: CASRSTGVYTEAFF. The DNA of the CDR3 is TGTGCCAGCAGAAGTACAGGGGTCTACACTGAAGCTTTCTTT.